This TCR beta chain was sequenced for a study of T-cell memory formation after mild COVID-19 (dated by TCRdb to about 2021). Regarding the research as a whole: TCR sequence clusters from the two donors were largely donor specific. Longitudinal TCRalpha and TCRbeta repertoire sequencing tracked T-cell clones expanding and contracting after mild COVID-19 in two donors. The cohort was made up of two young adult volunteers, one female and one male, who were previously healthy. What the authors observed across the whole study: Contracting CD4+ clones were found mainly in CM and EM memory subsets, while CD8+ clones were enriched in EMRA. The detection of some responding clones in pre-infection memory suggests that pre-existing cross-reactive memory T cells joined the SARS-CoV-2 response. Clones that contracted from day 15 to 85 showed balanced CD4/CD8 phenotypes, whereas a second wave of clones that expanded from day 15 to 37 leaned towards CD4+. Only two mild cases were covered by the study, and larger cohorts that include severe cases with pre-infection samples were considered necessary. SARS-CoV-2 specificity was not confirmed for the second-wave clones peaking on day 37.

Reading the germline V gene gives CDR1 SGHVS and CDR2 FNYEAQ. The CDR3 holds 13 amino acids from the cysteine to the phenylalanine. Only the CDR3 region is kept as DNA, spanning 39 bases read in frame from base 1. Cut back by 8 bases and 0 bases, the V and J ends lie 11 bases apart. Ficoll-Paque density gradient centrifugation was used to isolate PBMCs. This clonotype was recorded many times. Which antigen it targets is not known. One base away there is no much larger clone; base qualities are not given. Sequencing relied on an Illumina NovaSeq 6000. TCRalpha and TCRbeta cDNA libraries were constructed by 5'RACE with constant-segment primers, with sample barcodes and unique molecular identifiers being introduced. RNA was extracted from every sample with Trizol reagent. Library amplification was performed in two PCR steps, and a second sample barcode and Illumina TruSeq adapters were introduced in the second step. Libraries were sequenced on an Illumina NovaSeq with 2 x 150 bp paired-end reads. The study's processing was this. Demultiplexing of reads and collapsing into UMI-guided consensus sequences were performed with migec v1.2.7. Using mixcr v2.1.11, UMI consensuses were aligned to TRA and TRB V and J templates and then assembled into clonotypes. Clonotypes were classified as expanded or contracted when called significant by both edgeR and NoisET, with noise models trained on biological replicates. edgeR calls used a false discovery rate-adjusted p below 0.01 and a log2 fold-change threshold of 1. PCA with hierarchical clustering of max-normalized trajectories of the 1000 most abundant clonotypes was used as exploratory dynamics analysis. Each responding clone was given a CD4 or CD8 phenotype based on the CD4+ and CD8+ repertoires, which had been sequenced separately. TCRdb reprocessed the public reads (quality trimming at Q25 with fastp, clone calling with MiXCR) and kept in-frame beta chains. Each CDR3 protein gets just one entry, which takes the most common genes and DNA from the rows behind it. The V and J calls reflect TCRdb's pipeline rather than the authors' work. The sample table contains roughly 130,000 distinct CDR3 sequences; only one count was recorded for 15% to 20% of them. The ten largest account for approximately 5.5% of the sample.

This receptor was identified in a young man who had mild COVID-19 (a few samples of this study predate the infection). The sample titles of this study are shuffled in the database, so cell type and time point are left out; the donor was told from shared clones. The chain links TRBV7-6 with TRBJ2-7, with no confident D gene call. The sequencing input was PBMCs or a T cell subset sorted from them (not recorded which). The CDR3 protein sequence reads: CASGTLSSYEQYF. The DNA sequence is given as TGTGCCAGCGGAACTCTAAGCTCCTACGAGCAGTACTTC.